This is a list of T cell receptor beta chains from one sample in a study of cytotoxic CD8 clonotypes in ibrutinib-treated CLL. Only in-frame clones appear in the TCRdb table, and some are missing; sequencing was by immunoSEQ multiplex PCR. The repertoire holds around 70,000 clones, with 90% as singletons. The specimen was PBMCs, collected after 12 months of ibrutinib treatment. The receptors come from a human donor with chronic lymphocytic leukemia. CDR3s include the opening cysteine and the closing phenylalanine or tryptophan. The D gene is left open where the match is weak. Clone size is not always given. Where it is, it says once, few, many or a class for expanded clones.

cdr3_length	j_call	clone_size	d_call	v_call	cdr3_aa	cdr3_nt
15	TRBJ2-5	NA	TRBD2	TRBV11-3	CASSLPGGTQETQYF	TGTGCCAGCAGCTTACCGGGAGGTACTCAAGAGACCCAGTACTTC
14	TRBJ2-1	NA	TRBD2	TRBV9	CASSVAGGPDEQFF	TGTGCCAGCAGCGTGGCGGGAGGGCCCGATGAGCAGTTCTTC
12	TRBJ1-1	NA	TRBD1	TRBV29-1	CSVGGQGIEAFF	TGCAGCGTTGGGGGACAGGGAATTGAAGCTTTCTTT
17	TRBJ1-4	NA	NA	TRBV19	CASSSRGQRAPNEKLFF	TGTGCCAGTAGTAGCCGCGGACAAAGGGCTCCCAATGAAAAACTGTTTTTT
12	TRBJ1-2	NA	NA	TRBV6-1	CASSGQEPGYTF	TGTGCCAGCAGTGGGCAGGAACCTGGCTACACCTTC
12	TRBJ2-3	once	NA	TRBV12-5	CASGPSTDTQYF	TGTGCTAGTGGTCCCTCCACAGATACGCAGTATTTT
14	TRBJ1-1	NA	NA	TRBV9	CASSVAGLNTEAFF	TGTGCCAGCAGCGTAGCTGGTTTGAACACTGAAGCTTTCTTT
15	TRBJ1-4	NA	TRBD1	TRBV28	CASSLAPGQGEKLFF	TGTGCCAGCAGTTTGGCACCGGGACAGGGTGAAAAACTGTTTTTT
12	TRBJ1-5	NA	NA	TRBV7-2	CASSFLSQPQHF	TGTGCCAGCAGCTTTCTATCTCAGCCCCAGCATTTT
14	TRBJ1-2	NA	NA	TRBV5-6	CASSLIGFGGGYTF	TGTGCCAGCAGCTTGATAGGTTTTGGGGGCGGCTACACCTTC
15	TRBJ1-5	NA	NA	TRBV6-1	CASSPGPYSNQPQHF	TGTGCCAGCAGCCCGGGACCATATAGCAATCAGCCCCAGCATTTT
14	TRBJ2-3	NA	NA	TRBV28	CASSRGGSTDTQYF	TGTGCCAGCAGTCGCGGGGGCTCTACAGATACGCAGTATTTT
16	TRBJ2-1	NA	TRBD2	TRBV7-2	CASSSIAGGYSGEQFF	TGTGCCAGCAGCTCCATAGCGGGAGGGTACTCGGGGGAGCAGTTCTTC
14	TRBJ2-7	NA	NA	TRBV6-6	CASSNPAGIYEQYF	TGTGCCAGCAGTAACCCGGCAGGTATCTACGAGCAGTACTTC
13	TRBJ2-1	NA	TRBD2	TRBV7-3	CASSPPAGEGLFF	TGTGCCAGCAGCCCCCCGGCGGGGGAGGGCCTGTTCTTC
15	TRBJ1-1	NA	NA	TRBV27	CASSLSQGPYTEAFF	TGTGCCAGCAGTTTATCGCAGGGACCATACACTGAAGCTTTCTTT
17	TRBJ2-7	NA	NA	TRBV19	CASSIGVGGHLDYEQYF	TGTGCCAGTAGTATAGGCGTAGGGGGACACTTGGACTACGAGCAGTACTTC
10	TRBJ2-1	NA	NA	TRBV28	CASSGHEQFF	TGTGCCAGCAGCGGGCATGAGCAGTTCTTC
13	TRBJ1-3	NA	NA	TRBV9	CASGGSSGNTIYF	TGTGCCAGCGGGGGGAGCTCTGGAAACACCATATATTTT
14	TRBJ1-1	few	NA	TRBV19	CASSIHRDGTEAFF	TGTGCCAGTAGTATACACAGGGACGGCACTGAAGCTTTCTTT
16	TRBJ1-4	NA	TRBD1	TRBV6-5	CASSYMEGASDEKLFF	TGTGCCAGCAGTTACATGGAGGGGGCATCTGATGAAAAACTGTTTTTT
13	TRBJ2-1	NA	TRBD2	TRBV7-3	CASSLTYSGEQFF	TGTGCCAGCAGCTTAACATATAGCGGGGAGCAGTTCTTC
17	TRBJ2-1	NA	TRBD2	TRBV7-2	CASSAGRRTSGINEQFF	TGTGCCAGCAGCGCCGGACGCCGGACTAGCGGGATAAACGAGCAGTTCTTC
12	TRBJ2-3	NA	NA	TRBV7-3	CASSWGTDTQYF	TGTGCCAGCAGCTGGGGGACAGATACGCAGTATTTT
16	TRBJ2-1	NA	TRBD1	TRBV19	CASSTTGQGLEIEQFF	TGTGCCAGTAGTACCACAGGACAGGGTCTTGAGATTGAGCAGTTCTTC
13	TRBJ2-1	once	NA	TRBV7-9	CASSLDHYNEQFF	TGTGCCAGCAGCTTGGATCATTACAATGAGCAGTTCTTC
13	TRBJ2-7	NA	NA	TRBV25-1	CASRQGGVYEQYF	TGTGCCAGCAGGCAGGGAGGCGTTTACGAGCAGTACTTC
15	TRBJ1-1	NA	NA	TRBV4-3	CASTQTEGWNTEAFF	TGCGCCAGCACCCAAACCGAGGGTTGGAACACTGAAGCTTTCTTT
15	TRBJ1-4	NA	NA	TRBV19	CASSSVGGPGEKLFF	TGTGCCAGTAGTAGTGTTGGGGGTCCTGGGGAAAAACTGTTTTTT
12	TRBJ2-7	NA	NA	TRBV28	CASTLSGYEQYF	TGTGCCAGCACTCTTAGCGGTTACGAGCAGTACTTC
16	TRBJ1-5	NA	NA	TRBV6-5	CASSLRPGPNNQPQHF	TGTGCCAGCAGTTTACGGCCGGGGCCAAATAATCAGCCCCAGCATTTT